The 24 T cell receptor beta chains listed next were all sequenced from one sample in a study of T cell responses to AZD1222 COVID-19 vaccine. The data were produced by immunoSEQ multiplex PCR, yet TCRdb's version contains in-frame clones alone and is incomplete. Among fewer than 180,000 clones, about 92% were seen once, and the ten largest hold about 3.6%. Source: peripheral blood, taken 28 days after the second AZD1222 dose. These receptors came from an adult who received the AZD1222 COVID-19 vaccine.

The chain joins TRBV11-3 to TRBJ1-2; D is ambiguous. The germline gives CDR1 SGHNT, CDR2 YENEEA. CDR3 size: 13 residues. Trimming stripped 3 bases from V and 9 bases from J, with 14 bases between. The CDR3 loop is CASSLFGDWSYTF. Here the CDR3 DNA reads TGTGCCAGCAGCTTGTTCGGGGATTGGAGCTACACCTTC.

The chain has TRBV5-1 and TRBJ1-4, with a possible D match to TRBD1 (5 bases). V lost 1 base to trimming and J lost 6 bases, with 13 bases between them. Germline V lookup: CDR1 SGHRS, CDR2 YFSETQ. This CDR3 spans 15 amino acids. This chain's CDR3 is CASSLSSGSDEKLFF. The CDR3 DNA reads as TGCGCCAGCAGCTTGTCGTCAGGGTCTGATGAAAAACTGTTTTTT.

The chain is built from TRBV3-1 (or the pseudogene TRBV3-2) and TRBJ1-6; D is uncertain. CDR1 and CDR2 (germline): LGHDT, YNNKEL (reference sequence). V shed 1 base and J shed 7 bases, with 11 bases lying between them. The CDR3 has 15 amino acids. The CDR3 sequence is CASSQAPGMNSPLHF. The CDR3 DNA is TGTGCCAGCAGCCAAGCCCCGGGTATGAATTCACCCCTCCACTTT.

The chain has TRBV10-2 and TRBJ2-7; D possibly corresponds to TRBD1 (6 bases). V was clipped by 1 base and J by 7 bases, with 17 bases between them. The germline CDR1 and CDR2 sequences are WSHSY and SAAADI. The CDR3 loop spans 15 amino acids. The chain's CDR3 is CASSEFVRTRGEQYF. CDR3 nucleotide sequence: TGCGCCAGCAGTGAGTTTGTACGTACCAGGGGAGAGCAGTACTTC.

The rearrangement joins TRBV6-2 or TRBV6-3 to TRBJ2-7; no clear D. V was cut by 6 bases and J by 1 base, with 22 bases left in between. The CDR3 runs to 17 residues. Germline V gene data show CDR1 as MNHEY and CDR2 as SVGEGT. As DNA, the CDR3 is TGTGCCAGCAGCACAGTCCCTTCTCTCCCTCTTTCCTACGAGCAGTACTTC. Translation: CASSTVPSLPLSYEQYF.

The chain links TRBV28 to TRBJ2-3, with TRBD1 as a possible D gene (6 bases). The length of the CDR3 is 13 residues. V was pared by 9 bases and J by 3 bases, with 13 bases between. From germline, CDR1 is MDHEN and CDR2 SYDVKM. Here the CDR3 DNA reads TGTGCCAGTCGCCTTCAGGGGACAGATACGCAGTATTTT. Translated: CASRLQGTDTQYF.

The chain employs TRBV5-1 and TRBJ2-2, with 8 bases fitting TRBD2. This CDR3 region has 15 residues. J lost 6 bases, V lost 0 bases, and 4 bases had no gene match. Germline CDR1 is SGHRS and CDR2 is YFSETQ. The CDR3 DNA reads as TGCGCCAGCAGCTTGGACGGGAGGGCCCCCGGGGAGCTGTTTTTT. Its translation: CASSLDGRAPGELFF.

The sample holds many counts of this clone. The chain couples TRBV15 to TRBJ2-2; the match to TRBD2 covers 13 bases. Germline assignment: CDR1 LNHNV and CDR2 YYDKDF (reference sequence). The CDR3 has 16 amino acids. Germline trimming cut 5 bases from V and 5 bases from J; bases unmatched to any gene: 5. The CDR3 is CATSGRLAGGTGELFF. The CDR3 nucleotides read TGTGCCACCAGCGGACGACTAGCGGGAGGTACCGGGGAGCTGTTTTTT.

The chain carries TRBV28 and TRBJ2-7, with D uncertain. V was pared by 6 bases and J by 7 bases, with 10 bases between. This CDR3 spans 11 amino acids. From germline, CDR1 is MDHEN and CDR2 SYDVKM. The CDR3 nucleotides read TGTGCCAGCAGCACTTTGCGGGAGCAGTACTTC. Translating it yields CASSTLREQYF.

This chain uses TRBV6-5 with TRBJ2-1; 8 bases fit TRBD2. V was pared by 7 bases and J by 7 bases, with 12 bases of the junction left unmatched. The CDR3 is made up of 15 amino acids. CDR1 and CDR2 (germline): MNHEY, SVGAGI. The CDR3: CASMSPGRGRNEQFF. CDR3 sequence (DNA): TGTGCCAGCATGAGCCCCGGGAGGGGTCGGAATGAGCAGTTCTTC.

The chain is built from TRBV2 and TRBJ2-7; 11 positions agree with TRBD2. This CDR3 has 15 residues. CDR1 is SNHLY and CDR2 is FYNNEI in the germline V gene. Losses at the gene ends were 4 bases for V and 5 bases for J; bases not matched to a gene: 7. This CDR3 is CASSGASGRRNEQYF. CDR3 coding DNA: TGTGCCAGCAGTGGGGCTAGCGGGAGGAGGAACGAGCAGTACTTC.

The chain combines TRBV19 with TRBJ2-2, with D maybe TRBD2 (5 bases). Germline loops: CDR1 LNHDA, CDR2 SQIVND (reference sequence). The V gene lost 7 bases and the J gene lost 4 bases, with 13 bases spanning the gap. This CDR3 is 14 amino acids long. CDR3 DNA sequence: TGTGCCAGTACCCCGTTCGCGGGCACCGGGGAGCTGTTTTTT. It encodes CASTPFAGTGELFF. Supplemented by reference TRBV19 and TRBJ2-2, the full variable domain reads DGGITQSPKYLFRKEGQNVTLSCEQNLNHDAMYWYRQDPGQGLRLIYYSQIVNDFQKGDIAEGYSVSREKKESFPLTVTSAQKNPTAFYLCASTPFAGTGELFFGEGSRLTVL.

The chain employs TRBV7-3 and TRBJ2-2, with 12 bases matching TRBD2. V was pared by 5 bases and J by 5 bases, with 3 bases of the junction left unmatched. In germline, CDR1 is SGHTA, CDR2 FQGTGA. The CDR3 totals 15 residues. The chain's CDR3 is CASSLTSGSTGELFF. The DNA for the CDR3 is TGTGCCAGCAGCCTGACTAGCGGGAGTACCGGGGAGCTGTTTTTT.

The V and J genes are TRBV6-5 and TRBJ1-4; no reliable D call. Germline values: CDR1 MNHEY, CDR2 SVGAGI. Trimming took off 6 bases at V and 3 bases at J, with 8 bases between the two ends. The CDR3 is 13 residues long. This CDR3 is CASSTTANEKLFF. As DNA, the CDR3 is TGTGCCAGCAGCACTACAGCTAATGAAAAACTGTTTTTT.

V and J are TRBV10-3 and TRBJ1-2, with D unclear. The V gene lost 4 bases and the J gene lost 5 bases, with 17 bases spanning the gap. CDR1 ENHRY and CDR2 SYGVKD come from the germline V gene. The CDR3 runs 15 residues. The CDR3 bases are TGTGCCATCAGTGCCAGACTGGACCCCCGATATGGCTACACCTTC. Its protein is CAISARLDPRYGYTF.

This clone has a single count. The chain is built from TRBV2 and TRBJ1-5; D unclear. CDR3 length equals 14 residues. The ends were cut back, 4 bases at V and 2 bases at J, with 9 bases in the middle. The V gene's germline CDR1 is SNHLY and CDR2 FYNNEI. CDR3 residues: CASSASLGNQPQHF. DNA of the CDR3: TGTGCCAGCAGTGCTTCCTTGGGCAATCAGCCCCAGCATTTT.

The chain combines TRBV5-1 with TRBJ1-1; TRBD1 matches at 9 bases. The CDR3 extends over 14 amino acids. V lost 1 base, J lost 3 bases, and 1 base stayed unmatched. Germline assignment: CDR1 SGHRS and CDR2 YFSETQ. The CDR3 loop reads CASSLRTGDTEAFF. CDR3 DNA: TGCGCCAGCAGCTTGCGGACAGGGGACACTGAAGCTTTCTTT.

The chain uses TRBV6-5 and TRBJ1-5, with 9 bases that match TRBD1. V trimming: 7 bases; J trimming: 4 bases; junction bases outside the gene matches: 8. CDR1 is MNHEY, CDR2 SVGAGI, per germline. The CDR3 contains 15 residues. CDR3 bases: TGTGCCAGCAATTCAATGGGGACAGGGAATCAGCCCCAGCATTTT. This sequence encodes CASNSMGTGNQPQHF.

The chain links TRBV6-2 or TRBV6-3 to TRBJ2-7; D gene unclear. Germline CDR1 MNHEY, CDR2 SVGEGT. V was shortened by 4 bases and J by 3 bases, with 7 bases between the two germline ends. The CDR3 runs 12 residues. CDR3 sequence reads: CASSSYYYEQYF. CDR3 bases: TGTGCCAGCAGTTCGTACTACTACGAGCAGTACTTC.

This sequence joins TRBV12-3 or TRBV12-4 and TRBJ1-5; D possibly corresponds to TRBD1 (5 bases). Between the trimmed V and J ends, which lost 4 bases and 6 bases, there was a span of 10 bases. The CDR3 is made up of 13 amino acids. The CDR3 nucleotides are TGTGCCAGCAGTTCAGGGTACGGTCAGCCCCAGCATTTT. Translation: CASSSGYGQPQHF.

The chain employs TRBV7-9 and TRBJ2-7, with 7 bases that match TRBD1. There are 14 residues in the CDR3. V gave up 2 bases and J gave up 6 bases; unmatched junction bases: 7. Germline assignment: CDR1 SEHNR and CDR2 FQNEAQ (reference sequence). The CDR3 DNA reads TGTGCCAGCAGCTTAACAGGGGCAGGGACCGAGCAGTACTTC. Encoded protein: CASSLTGAGTEQYF.

The chain has TRBV2 and TRBJ2-1; no clear D. The ends were cut back, 10 bases at V and 0 bases at J, with 10 bases in the middle. The CDR3 length is 13 residues. Germline CDR1 is SNHLY and CDR2 is FYNNEI. The CDR3 here is CATHASSYNEQFF. CDR3 sequence (DNA): TGTGCCACCCATGCTAGCTCCTACAATGAGCAGTTCTTC. Full variable domain (outside the CDR3, taken from reference TRBV2 and TRBJ2-1): EPEVTQTPSHQVTQMGQEVILRCVPISNHLYFYWYRQILGQKVEFLVSFYNNEISEKSEIFDDQFSVERPDGSNFTLKIRSTKLEDSAMYFCATHASSYNEQFFGPGTRLTVL.

V usage is TRBV11-2 and J usage is TRBJ2-1; no reliable D call. V was cut by 4 bases and J by 4 bases, with 11 bases left in between. The germline V gene has CDR1 SGHAT and CDR2 FQNNGV. The CDR3 contains 14 residues. CDR3 region: CASSSNRRYNEQFF. The CDR3 coding sequence is TGTGCCAGCAGCTCCAACCGAAGGTACAATGAGCAGTTCTTC.

The J gene is TRBJ1-2, the V gene TRBV24-1, with 11 bases that match TRBD1. The J segment lost 2 bases and the V segment lost 5 bases, leaving 18 bases of the junction unmatched. CDR3 length: 20 amino acids. Germline values: CDR1 KGHDR, CDR2 SFDVKD. The CDR3 protein is CATSGLTPGTGGTLNYGYTF. The CDR3 coding sequence is TGTGCCACCAGTGGCCTCACCCCGGGGACAGGGGGAACCCTGAACTATGGCTACACCTTC.